This passage covers 5 T cell receptor beta chains from one sample sequenced in a study of breast tumors, draining lymph nodes, adjacent tissues. Breast cancer patients provided tissue from their axillary draining lymph nodes. TCRdb independently ran MiXCR on the multiplex PCR reads; one entry per CDR3 protein. The sample lists some 130,000 distinct CDR3 sequences, 21% occurring once. Material for sequencing was axillary lymph node tissue. The receptor source for this set is a female donor with breast cancer. Some clones in this sample may be carry-over from other donors' samples.

This clonotype has at least ten counts. This chain links TRBV9 with TRBJ2-7; TRBD1 aligns across 9 bases. Trimming removed 8 bases from V and 2 bases from J; junction bases left unmatched: 8. The CDR3 runs 14 residues. Germline V gene sequence: CDR1 SGDLS, CDR2 YYNGEE. The CDR3 DNA follows: TGTGCCAGTAGCACGGGGACAGGGCCCTACGAGCAGTACTTC. Translation gives CASSTGTGPYEQYF.

The sample holds a few counts of this clonotype. This rearrangement joins TRBV15 to TRBJ2-1; TRBD1 matches at 8 bases. This CDR3 has 19 residues. Trimming at V came to 4 bases and at J to 2 bases, leaving 16 bases not matched to a gene. Germline values: CDR1 LNHNV, CDR2 YYDKDF (reference sequence). CDR3 residues: CATSKTKGQGALAYNEQFF. The CDR3 DNA reads as TGTGCCACCAGCAAAACCAAGGGGCAGGGGGCCTTGGCCTACAATGAGCAGTTCTTC.

This clonotype has a count of ten or more. The CDR3 reads CSASLNPVVYNEQFF. DNA of the CDR3: TGCAGTGCTAGTCTCAATCCCGTAGTATACAATGAGCAGTTCTTC. The chain uses TRBV20-1 and TRBJ2-1; D is ambiguous. The germline V and J ends were trimmed by 3 bases and 4 bases, with 16 bases remaining between them. Germline lookup yields CDR1 DFQATT and CDR2 SNEGSKA (reference sequence). The CDR3 runs 15 residues.

This clonotype was seen many times. The junction shows a germline mismatch at one end, possibly a read error. The chain has TRBV7-2 and TRBJ2-3, with D perhaps assigned TRBD1 or TRBD2 (5 bases each). The CDR3 loop spans 14 amino acids. CDR1 and CDR2 from the germline V gene are SGHTA and FQGNSA. The CDR3 here is CASSLSGTTDMQYF. The CDR3 DNA reads TGTGCCAGCAGCTTATCCGGGACCACAGATATGCAGTATTTT.

This clonotype was detected many times. The V call is TRBV19, the J call TRBJ2-7; D perhaps matches TRBD2 (5 bases). This CDR3 comprises 13 residues. Trimming removed 2 bases from V and 6 bases from J, with 11 bases in between. From germline, CDR1 is LNHDA and CDR2 SQIVND (reference sequence). This CDR3 is CASSISSEGEQYF. The CDR3 DNA sequence: TGTGCCAGTAGTATAAGCAGCGAGGGCGAGCAGTACTTC. The variable domain in full, with the rest retrieved from reference TRBV19 and TRBJ2-7, is DGGITQSPKYLFRKEGQNVTLSCEQNLNHDAMYWYRQDPGQGLRLIYYSQIVNDFQKGDIAEGYSVSREKKESFPLTVTSAQKNPTAFYLCASSISSEGEQYFGPGTRLTVT.